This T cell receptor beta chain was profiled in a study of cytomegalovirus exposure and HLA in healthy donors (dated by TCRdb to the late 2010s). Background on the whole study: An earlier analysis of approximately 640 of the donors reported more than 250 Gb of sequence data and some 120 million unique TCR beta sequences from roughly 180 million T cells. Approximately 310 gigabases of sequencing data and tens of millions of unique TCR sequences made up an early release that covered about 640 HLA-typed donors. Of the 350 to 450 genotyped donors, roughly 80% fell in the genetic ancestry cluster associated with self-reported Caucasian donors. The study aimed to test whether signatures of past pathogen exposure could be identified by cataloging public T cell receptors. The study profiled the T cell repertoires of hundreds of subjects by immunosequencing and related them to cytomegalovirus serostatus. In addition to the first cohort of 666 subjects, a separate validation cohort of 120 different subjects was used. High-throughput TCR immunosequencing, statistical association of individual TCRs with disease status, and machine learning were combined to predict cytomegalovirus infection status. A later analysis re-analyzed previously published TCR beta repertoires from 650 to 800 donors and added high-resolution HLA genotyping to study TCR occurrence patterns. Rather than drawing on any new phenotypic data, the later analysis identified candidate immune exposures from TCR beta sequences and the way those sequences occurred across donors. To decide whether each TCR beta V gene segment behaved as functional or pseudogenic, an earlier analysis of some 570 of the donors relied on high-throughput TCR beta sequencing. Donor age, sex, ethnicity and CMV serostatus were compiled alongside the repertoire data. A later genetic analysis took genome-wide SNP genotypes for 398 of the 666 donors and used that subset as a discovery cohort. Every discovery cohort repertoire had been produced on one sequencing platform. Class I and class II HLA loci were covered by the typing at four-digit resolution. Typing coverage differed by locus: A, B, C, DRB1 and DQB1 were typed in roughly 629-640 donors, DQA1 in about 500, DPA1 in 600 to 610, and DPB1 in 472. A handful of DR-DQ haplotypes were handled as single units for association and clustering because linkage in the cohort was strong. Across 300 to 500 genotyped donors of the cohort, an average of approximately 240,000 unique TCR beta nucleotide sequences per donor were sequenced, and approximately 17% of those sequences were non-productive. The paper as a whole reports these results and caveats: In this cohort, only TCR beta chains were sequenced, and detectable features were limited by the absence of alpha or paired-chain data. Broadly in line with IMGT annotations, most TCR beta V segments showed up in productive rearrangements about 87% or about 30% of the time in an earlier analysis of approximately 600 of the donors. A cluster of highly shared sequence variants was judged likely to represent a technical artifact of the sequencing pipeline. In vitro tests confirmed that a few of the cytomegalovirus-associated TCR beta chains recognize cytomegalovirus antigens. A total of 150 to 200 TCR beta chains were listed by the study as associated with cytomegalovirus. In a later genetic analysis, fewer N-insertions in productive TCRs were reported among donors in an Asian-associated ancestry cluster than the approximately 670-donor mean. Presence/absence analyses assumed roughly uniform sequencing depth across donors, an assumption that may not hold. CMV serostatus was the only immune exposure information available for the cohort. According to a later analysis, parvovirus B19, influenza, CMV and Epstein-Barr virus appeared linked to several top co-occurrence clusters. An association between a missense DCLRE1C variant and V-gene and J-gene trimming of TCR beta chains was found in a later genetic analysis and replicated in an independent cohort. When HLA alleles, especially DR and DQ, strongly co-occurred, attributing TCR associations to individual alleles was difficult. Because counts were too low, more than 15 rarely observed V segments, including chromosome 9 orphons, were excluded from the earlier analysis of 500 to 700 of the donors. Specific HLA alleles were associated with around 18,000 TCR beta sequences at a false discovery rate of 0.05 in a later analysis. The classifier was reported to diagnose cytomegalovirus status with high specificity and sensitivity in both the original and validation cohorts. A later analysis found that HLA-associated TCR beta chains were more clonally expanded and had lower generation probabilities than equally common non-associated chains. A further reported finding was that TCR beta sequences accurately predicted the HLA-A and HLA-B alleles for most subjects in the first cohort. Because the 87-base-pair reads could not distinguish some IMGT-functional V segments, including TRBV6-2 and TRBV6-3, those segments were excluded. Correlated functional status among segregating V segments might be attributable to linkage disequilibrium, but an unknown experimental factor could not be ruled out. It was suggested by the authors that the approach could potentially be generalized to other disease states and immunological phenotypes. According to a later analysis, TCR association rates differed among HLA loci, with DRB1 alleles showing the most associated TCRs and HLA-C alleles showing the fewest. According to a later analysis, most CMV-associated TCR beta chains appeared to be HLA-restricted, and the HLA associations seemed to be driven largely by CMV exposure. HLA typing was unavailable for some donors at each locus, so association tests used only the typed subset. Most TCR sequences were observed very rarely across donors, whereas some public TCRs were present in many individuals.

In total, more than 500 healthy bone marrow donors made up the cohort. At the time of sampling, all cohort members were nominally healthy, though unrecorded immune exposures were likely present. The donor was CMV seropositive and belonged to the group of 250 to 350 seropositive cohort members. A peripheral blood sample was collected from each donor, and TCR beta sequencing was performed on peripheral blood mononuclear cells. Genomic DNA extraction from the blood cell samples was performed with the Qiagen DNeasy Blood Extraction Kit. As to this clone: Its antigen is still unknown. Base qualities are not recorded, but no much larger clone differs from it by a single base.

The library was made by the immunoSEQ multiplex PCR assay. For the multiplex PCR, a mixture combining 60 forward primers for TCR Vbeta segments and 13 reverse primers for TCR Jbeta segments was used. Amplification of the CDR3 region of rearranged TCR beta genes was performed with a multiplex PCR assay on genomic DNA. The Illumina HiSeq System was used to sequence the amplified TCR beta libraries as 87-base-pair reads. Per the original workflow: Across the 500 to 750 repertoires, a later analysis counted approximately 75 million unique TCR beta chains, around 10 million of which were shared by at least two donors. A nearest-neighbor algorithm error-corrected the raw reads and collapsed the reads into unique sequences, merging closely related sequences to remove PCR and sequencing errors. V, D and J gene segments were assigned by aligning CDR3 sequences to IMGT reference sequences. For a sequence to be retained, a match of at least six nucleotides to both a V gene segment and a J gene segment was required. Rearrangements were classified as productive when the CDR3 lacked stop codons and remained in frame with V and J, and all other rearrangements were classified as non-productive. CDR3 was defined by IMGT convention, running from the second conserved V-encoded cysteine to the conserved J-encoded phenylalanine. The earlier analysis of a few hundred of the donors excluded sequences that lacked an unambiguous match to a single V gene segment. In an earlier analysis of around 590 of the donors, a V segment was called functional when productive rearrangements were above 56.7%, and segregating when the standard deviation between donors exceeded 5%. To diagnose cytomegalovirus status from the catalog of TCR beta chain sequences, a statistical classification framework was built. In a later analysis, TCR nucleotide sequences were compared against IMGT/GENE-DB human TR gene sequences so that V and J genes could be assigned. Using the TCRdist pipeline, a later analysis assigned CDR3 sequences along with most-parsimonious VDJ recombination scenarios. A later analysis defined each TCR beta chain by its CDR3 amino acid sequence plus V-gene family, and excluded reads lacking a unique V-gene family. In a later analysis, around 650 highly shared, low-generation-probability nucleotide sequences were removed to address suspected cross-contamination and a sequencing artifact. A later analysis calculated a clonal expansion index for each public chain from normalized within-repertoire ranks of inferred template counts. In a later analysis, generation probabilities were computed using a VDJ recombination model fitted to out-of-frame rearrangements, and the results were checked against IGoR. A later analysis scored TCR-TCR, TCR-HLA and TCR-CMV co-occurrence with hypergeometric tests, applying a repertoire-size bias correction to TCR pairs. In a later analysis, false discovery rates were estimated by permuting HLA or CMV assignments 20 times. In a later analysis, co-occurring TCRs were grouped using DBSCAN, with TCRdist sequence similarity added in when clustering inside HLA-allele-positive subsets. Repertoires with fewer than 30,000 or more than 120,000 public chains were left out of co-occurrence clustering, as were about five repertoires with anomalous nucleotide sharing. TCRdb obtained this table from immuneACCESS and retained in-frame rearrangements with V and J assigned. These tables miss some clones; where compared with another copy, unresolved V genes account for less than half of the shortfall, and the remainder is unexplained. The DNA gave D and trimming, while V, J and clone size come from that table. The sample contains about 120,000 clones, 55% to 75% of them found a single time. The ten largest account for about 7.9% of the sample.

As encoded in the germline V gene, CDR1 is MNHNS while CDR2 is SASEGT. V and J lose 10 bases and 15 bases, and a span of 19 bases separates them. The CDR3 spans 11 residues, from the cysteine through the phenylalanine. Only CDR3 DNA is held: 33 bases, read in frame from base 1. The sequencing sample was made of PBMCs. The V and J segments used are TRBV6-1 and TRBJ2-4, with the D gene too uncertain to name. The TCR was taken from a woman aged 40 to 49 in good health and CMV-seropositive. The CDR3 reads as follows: CATSLRGQGYF. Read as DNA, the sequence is TGTGCCACCTCCCTGAGAGGTCAAGGGTACTTC.